The 5 T cell receptor beta chains below were found in one sample sequenced in a study of CD8 T cells in Susac syndrome. The authors reverse transcribed roughly 0.5 to 1 ug RNA with random hexamers. Each CDR3 protein is one row after TCRdb ran MiXCR on the immunoSEQ multiplex PCR reads. The profile shows more than 75,000 distinct CDR3 sequences, 80% to 95% of them singletons. What was sequenced was CD8+ T cells from PBMCs. These receptor sequences come from a human donor in good health.

The rearrangement joins TRBV9 to TRBJ1-2; D might be TRBD1 (5 bases). CDR3 length: 16 residues. Germline-derived CDR1 and CDR2 are SGDLS and YYNGEE. V was shortened by 0 bases and J by 7 bases, with 19 bases between the two germline ends. The DNA of the CDR3 is TGTGCCAGCAGCGTAGGGGCAGGGAATCCCTACTCTGGCTACACCTTC. The encoded protein is CASSVGAGNPYSGYTF. Looking up the rest from reference TRBV9 and TRBJ1-2 gives the full variable domain: DSGVTQTPKHLITATGQRVTLRCSPRSGDLSVYWYQQSLDQGLQFLIQYYNGEERAKGNILERFSAQQFPDLHSELNLSSLELGDSALYFCASSVGAGNPYSGYTFGSGTRLTVV.

The CDR3 bases are TGTGCCAGCAGTTACAGGGACTCCGCCCGCGAGCAGTACTTC. Translated, it gives CASSYRDSAREQYF. The chain uses TRBV6-5 and TRBJ2-7; tentative D call: TRBD2 (6 bases). The germline CDR1 and CDR2 sequences are MNHEY and SVGAGI. The CDR3 spans 14 residues. V gave up 2 bases and J gave up 6 bases, with 14 bases separating them.

The chain uses TRBV20-1 and TRBJ1-2; unclear D gene. There are 12 residues in the CDR3. The V gene lost 3 bases and the J gene lost 3 bases, with 8 bases spanning the gap. Germline V gene data show CDR1 as DFQATT and CDR2 as SNEGSKA (reference sequence). The CDR3 is CSASGQDYGYTF. The DNA of the CDR3 is TGCAGTGCTAGTGGGCAGGACTATGGCTACACCTTC.

The V and J genes are TRBV7-8 and TRBJ1-2, with TRBD1 identical over 9 bases. CDR1 SGHVS and CDR2 FQNEAQ come from the germline V gene. The CDR3 runs 14 residues. V lost 1 base, J lost 8 bases, and 5 bases stayed unmatched. The CDR3 sequence is CASSLDRGLEGYTF. CDR3 nucleotides: TGTGCCAGCAGCTTAGACAGGGGGCTAGAGGGCTACACCTTC.

About this clonotype itself: The junction and the germline gene differ at one end; a read error may be behind it. This sequence joins TRBV18 and TRBJ1-2, with 7 nucleotides matching TRBD1. CDR1 KGHSH and CDR2 LQKENI come from the germline V gene. The CDR3 runs 14 residues. CDR3 in amino acids: CASSPQDRPYDYTF. CDR3 coding DNA: TGTGCCAGCTCACCACAGGACAGGCCCTATGACTACACCTTC.